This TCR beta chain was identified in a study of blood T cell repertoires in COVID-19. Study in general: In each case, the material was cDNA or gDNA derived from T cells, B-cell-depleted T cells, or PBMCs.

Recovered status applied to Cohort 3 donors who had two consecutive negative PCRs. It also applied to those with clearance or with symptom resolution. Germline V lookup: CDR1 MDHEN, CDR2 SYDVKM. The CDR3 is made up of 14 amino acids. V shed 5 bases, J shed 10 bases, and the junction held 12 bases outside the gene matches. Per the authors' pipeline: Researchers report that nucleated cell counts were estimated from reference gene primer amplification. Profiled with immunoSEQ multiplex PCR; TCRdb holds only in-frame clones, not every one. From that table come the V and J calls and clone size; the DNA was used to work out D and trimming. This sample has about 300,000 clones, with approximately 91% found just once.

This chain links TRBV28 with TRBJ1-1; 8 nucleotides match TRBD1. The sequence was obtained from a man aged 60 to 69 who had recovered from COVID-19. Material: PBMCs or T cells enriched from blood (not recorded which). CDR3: CASSPSHGQGRAFF. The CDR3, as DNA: TGTGCCAGCAGTCCATCTCATGGACAGGGTAGAGCTTTCTTT. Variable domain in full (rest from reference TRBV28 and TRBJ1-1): DVKVTQSSRYLVKRTGEKVFLECVQDMDHENMFWYRQDPGLGLRLIYFSYDVKMKEKGDIPEGYSVSREKKERFSLILESASTNQTSMYLCASSPSHGQGRAFFGQGTRLTVV.